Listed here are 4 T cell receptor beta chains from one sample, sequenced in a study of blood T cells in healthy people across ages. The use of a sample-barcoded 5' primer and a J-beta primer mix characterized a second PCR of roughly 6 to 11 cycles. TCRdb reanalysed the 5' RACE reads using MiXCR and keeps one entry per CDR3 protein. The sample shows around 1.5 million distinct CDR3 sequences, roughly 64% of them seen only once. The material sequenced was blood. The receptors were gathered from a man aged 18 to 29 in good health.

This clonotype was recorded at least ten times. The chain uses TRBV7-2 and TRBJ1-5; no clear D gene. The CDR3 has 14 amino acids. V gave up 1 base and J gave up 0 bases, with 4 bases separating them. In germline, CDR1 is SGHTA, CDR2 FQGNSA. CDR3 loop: CASSLVGSNQPQHF. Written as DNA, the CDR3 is TGTGCCAGCAGCTTAGTTGGTAGCAATCAGCCCCAGCATTTT.

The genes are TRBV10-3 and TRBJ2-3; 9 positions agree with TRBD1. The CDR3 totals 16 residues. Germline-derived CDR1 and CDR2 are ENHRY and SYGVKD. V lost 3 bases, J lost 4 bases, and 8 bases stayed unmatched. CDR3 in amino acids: CAISDSTGQGSDTQYF. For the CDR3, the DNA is TGTGCCATCAGTGATTCCACGGGACAGGGATCAGATACGCAGTATTTT.

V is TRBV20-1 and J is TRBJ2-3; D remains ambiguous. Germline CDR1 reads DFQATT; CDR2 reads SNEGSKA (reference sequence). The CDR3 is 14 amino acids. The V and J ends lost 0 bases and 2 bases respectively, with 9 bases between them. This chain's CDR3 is CSARDHASTDTQYF. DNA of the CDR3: TGCAGTGCTAGAGACCACGCTTCCACAGATACGCAGTATTTT.

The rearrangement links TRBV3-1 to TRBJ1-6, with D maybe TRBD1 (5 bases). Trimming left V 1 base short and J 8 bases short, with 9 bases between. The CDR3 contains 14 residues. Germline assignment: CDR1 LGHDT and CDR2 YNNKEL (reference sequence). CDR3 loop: CASSQARRDSPLHF. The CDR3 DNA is TGTGCCAGCAGCCAAGCCCGCAGGGATTCACCCCTCCACTTT.